Detailed here is one T cell receptor (beta chain). Its antigen is currently unknown. Unique molecular identifiers were present in the TCR beta cDNA libraries. Approximately 500,000 cDNA molecules were obtained per 1 to 10 million input T cells. TCRdb recomputed calls from the PCR reads with MiXCR, one row per CDR3 protein. The table includes over 700,000 distinct CDR3 sequences, roughly 27% detected once. The entry originates in a study of post-analysis software for immune sequencing data. The study's findings and limits: Diversity measured as normalized Chao1 was significantly lower in multiple sclerosis patients than in controls. Batch-matched samples strongly co-clustered by F measure. TRBV5-6, TRBV5-1 and TRBV20-1 belonged to a set of roughly 5 TRBV segments that were more frequent in patients than controls.

The CDR3 is 14 amino acids. V was cut by 3 bases and J by 4 bases, with 9 bases left in between. Germline V CDR1 and CDR2: SGHTA, FQGNSA. The rearrangement joins TRBV7-2 to TRBJ2-2; perhaps TRBD2 as D (5 bases). The sample consisted of blood. This TCR came from a girl aged 10 to 17 with multiple sclerosis. DNA of the CDR3: TGTGCCAGCAGCTTGGACTCGTTCACCGGGGAGCTGTTTTTT. Protein product: CASSLDSFTGELFF.